These T cell receptor beta chains were read from a single sample in a study of blood T cells in healthy people across ages. TCRdb re-analysed the 5' RACE reads in MiXCR, keeping a single row per CDR3 protein. The sample holds roughly 560,000 distinct CDR3 sequences, less than 25% seen once. The sample was also reused in another study, on T cells of mothers and their children.

Source material: blood. These receptors were taken from a boy aged 5-17 years in good health. Both conserved end residues are part of each CDR3. A D gene is named only where the DNA matches it firmly. A row's size may be missing; if present it is once, few, many or a size class.

d_gene: .; abundance: .; v_gene: TRBV20-1; j_gene: TRBJ2-2; CDR3nt: TGCAGTGCTCGGACCTTAGGACATTCGAACACCGGGGAGCTGTTTTTT; CDR3aa: CSARTLGHSNTGELFF
d_gene: .; abundance: .; v_gene: TRBV27; j_gene: TRBJ1-5; CDR3nt: TGTGCCAGCAGTTCCGGGGTAGGGCAGCCCCAGCATTTT; CDR3aa: CASSSGVGQPQHF
d_gene: .; abundance: .; v_gene: TRBV27; j_gene: TRBJ2-3; CDR3nt: TGTGCCAGCAGTGACTTAGGGGGGAGCACAGATACGCAGTATTTT; CDR3aa: CASSDLGGSTDTQYF
d_gene: .; abundance: few; v_gene: TRBV5-1; j_gene: TRBJ2-1; CDR3nt: TGCGCCAGCGGATCGACGGGTGTCGGTGAGCAGTTCTTC; CDR3aa: CASGSTGVGEQFF
d_gene: .; abundance: many; v_gene: TRBV7-2; j_gene: TRBJ1-2; CDR3nt: TGTGCCAGCAGCTTGGGGGCTCGGACTTGGGGCTACACCTTC; CDR3aa: CASSLGARTWGYTF
d_gene: .; abundance: few; v_gene: TRBV29-1; j_gene: TRBJ2-7; CDR3nt: TGCAGCGTTACACAGGGCTACGAGCAGTACTTC; CDR3aa: CSVTQGYEQYF
d_gene: .; abundance: few; v_gene: TRBV11-1; j_gene: TRBJ2-1; CDR3nt: TGTGCCAGCAGCTTGGAGGGGAGGGGGGAGATGAAGAACTATAGCAATGAGCAGTTCTTC; CDR3aa: CASSLEGRGEMKNYSNEQFF
d_gene: .; abundance: few; v_gene: TRBV2; j_gene: TRBJ1-4; CDR3nt: TGTGCCAGCAGCGTCCCAGCCCGGAAGTGGAATGAAAAACTGTTTTTT; CDR3aa: CASSVPARKWNEKLFF
d_gene: .; abundance: .; v_gene: TRBV20-1; j_gene: TRBJ1-1; CDR3nt: TGCAGTGCTCTCCGCCCAGGGTCTGGTACTGAAGCTTTCTTT; CDR3aa: CSALRPGSGTEAFF
d_gene: .; abundance: few; v_gene: TRBV7-9; j_gene: TRBJ1-1; CDR3nt: TGTGCCAGCAGCTCAGAAGTCAGGAACACTGAAGCTTTCTTT; CDR3aa: CASSSEVRNTEAFF
d_gene: .; abundance: few; v_gene: TRBV3-1; j_gene: TRBJ2-2; CDR3nt: TGTGCCAGCAGCCGAAAGGGACCTGTGGACACCGGGGAGCTGTTTTTT; CDR3aa: CASSRKGPVDTGELFF
d_gene: TRBD1; abundance: .; v_gene: TRBV7-2; j_gene: TRBJ2-5; CDR3nt: TGTGCCAGCAGCTCAGGGACAGGGGGCCGATTTTGGCAGTACTTC; CDR3aa: CASSSGTGGRFWQYF
d_gene: .; abundance: .; v_gene: TRBV20-1; j_gene: TRBJ1-2; CDR3nt: TGCAGTGCTGGTCAGGGCTTTAGGGATGGCTACACCTTC; CDR3aa: CSAGQGFRDGYTF
d_gene: .; abundance: .; v_gene: TRBV5-6; j_gene: TRBJ2-7; CDR3nt: TGTGCCAGCAACTTGTGGGGGGTGGAGCAGTGCTTC; CDR3aa: CASNLWGVEQCF
d_gene: .; abundance: .; v_gene: TRBV28; j_gene: TRBJ1-1; CDR3nt: TGTGCCAGCAGTTCATGGTTGTGGGACACTACTAAGAACACTGAAGCTTTCTTT; CDR3aa: CASSSWLWDTTKNTEAFF
d_gene: .; abundance: .; v_gene: TRBV2; j_gene: TRBJ2-3; CDR3nt: TGTGCCAGCAGTGAATCCGGGGCCAGCACAGATACGCAGTATTTT; CDR3aa: CASSESGASTDTQYF
d_gene: .; abundance: .; v_gene: TRBV20-1; j_gene: TRBJ1-5; CDR3nt: TGCAGTGCTAGAGAGTTTATTAGCAATCAGCCCCAGCATTTT; CDR3aa: CSAREFISNQPQHF
d_gene: .; abundance: many; v_gene: TRBV6-2/TRBV6-3; j_gene: TRBJ2-4; CDR3nt: TGTGCCAGCTCCCGAGGGACGACCTGGGACATTCAGTACTTC; CDR3aa: CASSRGTTWDIQYF
d_gene: .; abundance: .; v_gene: TRBV7-3; j_gene: TRBJ2-1; CDR3nt: TGTGCCAGCAGCTTAAGGGGCCCGCTAGGGGGTAGATACAATGAGCAGTTCTTC; CDR3aa: CASSLRGPLGGRYNEQFF
d_gene: .; abundance: .; v_gene: TRBV5-5; j_gene: TRBJ2-5; CDR3nt: TGTGCCAGCAGCTTTAGGACACCGTATCCCCTCATCCAAGAGACCCAGTACTTC; CDR3aa: CASSFRTPYPLIQETQYF
d_gene: TRBD1; abundance: .; v_gene: TRBV28; j_gene: TRBJ2-7; CDR3nt: TGTGCCGGCTACGACAGGGGAAGTTACGAGCAGTACTTC; CDR3aa: CAGYDRGSYEQYF
d_gene: .; abundance: .; v_gene: TRBV20-1; j_gene: TRBJ2-6; CDR3nt: TGCAGTGCTAGTAACAGGGCTGGGGCCAACGTCCTGACTTTC; CDR3aa: CSASNRAGANVLTF
d_gene: TRBD1; abundance: .; v_gene: TRBV7-8; j_gene: TRBJ2-7; CDR3nt: TGTGCCAGCAGCCAAAAACAGGGGGCGGTCTACGAGCAGTACTTC; CDR3aa: CASSQKQGAVYEQYF
d_gene: TRBD2; abundance: few; v_gene: TRBV7-9; j_gene: TRBJ2-3; CDR3nt: TGCGCCAGCAGCTTAGCGGGCGGGGTCGGCACAGATACGCAGTATTTT; CDR3aa: CASSLAGGVGTDTQYF
d_gene: TRBD2; abundance: few; v_gene: TRBV20-1; j_gene: TRBJ2-7; CDR3nt: TGCAGTGCTAGAGTACTAGCGATCGACGAGCAGTACTTC; CDR3aa: CSARVLAIDEQYF
d_gene: .; abundance: .; v_gene: TRBV5-1; j_gene: TRBJ2-5; CDR3nt: TGCGCCAGCAGCTTGGGCCCCCGACTAGGGGTTGAGACCCAGTACTTC; CDR3aa: CASSLGPRLGVETQYF
d_gene: .; abundance: .; v_gene: TRBV7-3; j_gene: TRBJ1-3; CDR3nt: TGTGCCAGCAGCCTGGGCCCCGCCTCGACCATATATTTT; CDR3aa: CASSLGPASTIYF
d_gene: .; abundance: few; v_gene: TRBV6-2/TRBV6-3; j_gene: TRBJ2-3; CDR3nt: TGTGCCAGCAGCCGGGACCACCGCACAGATACGCAGTATTTT; CDR3aa: CASSRDHRTDTQYF
d_gene: .; abundance: .; v_gene: TRBV12-5; j_gene: TRBJ2-2; CDR3nt: TGTGCTAGTGGTTTGGGGGAGTCCGGGGAGCTGTTTTTT; CDR3aa: CASGLGESGELFF
d_gene: .; abundance: .; v_gene: TRBV6-1; j_gene: TRBJ2-5; CDR3nt: TGTGCCAGCAGCAGGGGCGCTGGTTTAGAGACCCAGTACTTC; CDR3aa: CASSRGAGLETQYF
d_gene: TRBD2; abundance: few; v_gene: TRBV6-1; j_gene: TRBJ2-7; CDR3nt: TGTGCCAGCACCGGACTAGCGGGGGGATTCTCCTACGAGCAGTACTTC; CDR3aa: CASTGLAGGFSYEQYF
d_gene: TRBD2; abundance: many; v_gene: TRBV29-1; j_gene: TRBJ2-1; CDR3nt: TGCAGCGTACCCCGACCCGGACTAGCGGGAGGAAACAATGAGCAGTTCTTC; CDR3aa: CSVPRPGLAGGNNEQFF
d_gene: .; abundance: .; v_gene: TRBV7-9; j_gene: TRBJ2-5; CDR3nt: TGTGCCAGCAGCCCCCTCGGACAGAACCAAGAGACCCAGTACTTC; CDR3aa: CASSPLGQNQETQYF
d_gene: TRBD2; abundance: .; v_gene: TRBV4-3; j_gene: TRBJ2-1; CDR3nt: TGCGCCAGCAGCCAGGGGAATAGCGGGAGAGGTTACAATGAGCAGTTCTTC; CDR3aa: CASSQGNSGRGYNEQFF
d_gene: .; abundance: few; v_gene: TRBV7-3; j_gene: TRBJ1-1; CDR3nt: TGTGCCAGCAGCTTAAACGGGAACACTGAAGCTTTCTTT; CDR3aa: CASSLNGNTEAFF
d_gene: .; abundance: .; v_gene: TRBV13; j_gene: TRBJ2-7; CDR3nt: TGTGCCAGCAGCGTGTCAGGTTCCAACGAGCAGTACTTC; CDR3aa: CASSVSGSNEQYF